This T cell receptor beta chain was recorded in a study of shared clonotypes between healthy human individuals (TCRdb year 2020). A note on the overall study: Two women and a few men aged 18 to 49 years were included in the cohort. Leukapheresis yielded between about 0.94 and 9 billion PBMCs per donor. Per donor, three plates each were used for CD4 naive and CD4 memory, two for CD8 naive, and one for CD8 memory. Libraries were prepared and TCR repertoires were sequenced by different laboratories using diverse techniques, in order to increase sequencing depth and limit assay-specific biases. Blood TCR repertoires of about 5 healthy adults were deeply sequenced to estimate repertoire size and the extent of clonotype sharing between individuals.

As concerns this clone: What this receptor recognizes is not known. It has no much larger one-base neighbor in the sample; base qualities were not kept.

Findings and caveats that apply to the study as a whole: Naive subsets generally had larger estimated clonotype richness than memory subsets. Rarefaction of sorted-subset datasets indicated incomplete sequencing despite the large sequencing depth. The genetic and exposure-history diversity represented was limited by the small number of donors. Only blood was sampled, and tissue TCR repertoires likely differ from those in blood. Higher generation probabilities were observed for clonotypes shared by all four sorted-subset donors than for non-shared clonotypes. Based on pairwise subsampling, the degree of clonotype sharing among donors was expected to be affected by sequencing depth. About 5% of naive CD4, 3.5% of naive CD8, 2.3% of memory CD4, and approximately 0.4% of memory CD8 clonotypes were shared across a few donors.

The donors were healthy, HIV-negative adults who had no recently reported acute infections or vaccinations. Only Caucasian adults living in Nashville, Tennessee, USA were represented among the donors. CD4+ T cells were enriched by magnetic negative selection, after which naive cells were positively selected on CD45RA and the negative fraction was taken as the memory subset. After blood collection by leukapheresis, PBMCs were isolated using Ficoll-Histopaque density gradient centrifugation and then cryopreserved in the vapor phase of liquid nitrogen. Analytical flow cytometry was used to check the purity and quantity of each magnetically sorted T cell population. From each sorted fraction, genomic DNA was isolated and quantified by UV absorbance on a Nanodrop 2000c. Using the deep immunoSEQ assay, TCR CDR3 regions were amplified from genomic DNA by multiplex PCR. Extracted genomic DNA from each cell subset was spread evenly across all wells of several immunoSEQ 96-well plates, with each plate serving as a replicate. For sorted subsets, each replicate PCR was loaded with approximately 190 ng genomic DNA, equivalent to some 27,000 T cell genomes. Purified libraries were quantified with a Qubit 3.0 fluorometer, sized on a Bioanalyzer 2100, and re-quantified with the KAPA Library Quantification kit. Every immunoSEQ 96-well plate was sequenced on a dedicated single-read 150-cycle Illumina NextSeq 550 flow cell. Per the authors' processing: Because the immunoSEQ output held only junctional sequences and lacked quality scores, the filtering could not match the filtering applied to full-length reads. To assign V/J genes and CDR3, sequences were annotated using PyIR, a Python wrapper for IgBLAST v1.9, with IMGT germline references. Reads were removed for weak V/J assignments (E-value above 1e-6), missing CDR3, stop codons, out-of-frame junctions, or ambiguous translated residues. A V3J clonotype was defined by an identical inferred V gene, J gene, and CDR3 amino acid sequence. The percentage overlap between two repertoires was calculated by dividing the number of shared unique clonotypes by the size of the smaller repertoire. RTK rarefaction, the Chao1 estimator, and Recon v2.1 estimates of unobserved clonotypes were used to assess repertoire richness. For all TCRbeta clonotypes obtained by the gDNA method from several donors, generation probabilities were computed with OLGA. TCRdb holds this immuneACCESS table with in-frame rearrangements only. Some clones are missing; in checked studies, unresolved V genes explain under half, and the rest has no known cause. V, J and clone size derive from that table, while D and trimming were established from the DNA sequence. This sample comprises roughly 2 million clones, roughly 96% of them detected only once. The ten largest make up 0.13% of the sample.

This clonotype was obtained from a man aged 18 to 29 in good health. Sequencing used naive CD4+ T cells sorted from blood. Reading the label with the study, this specimen's cell subset or site is: CD45RA+ positively selected.

The DNA reads TGTGCCATCAGTGGACTAGCGGGAGAATACGAGCAGTACTTC. The resulting protein is CAISGLAGEYEQYF. The chain is made from TRBV10-3 and TRBJ2-7; 12 middle bases align to TRBD2. CDR1 and CDR2 are drawn from the germline V gene: ENHRY, SYGVKD. The CDR3 contains 14 residues, cysteine and phenylalanine counted. CDR3 DNA is the only sequence kept; it has 42 bases, read in frame from the first base. The germline V and J ends show losses of 4 bases and 4 bases respectively, and no gene match explains 2 bases of the junction.